The 26 T cell receptor beta chains presented below share a single source sample, sequenced in a study of blood T cell repertoires in COVID-19 (dated by TCRdb to 2018 to 2020). Libraries were built with the immunoSEQ multiplex PCR assay. Held by TCRdb, this immuneACCESS table contains in-frame sequences only and omits some clones. Under half of the omission traces to an unresolved V gene where checked; the cause of the rest is unknown. The sample table contains about 240,000 clones; only one count was recorded for around nine tenths of them. 5.5% to 7.5% of the sample goes to the ten largest clones. The sample comprised peripheral blood. The receptors were sampled from a woman between 70 and 85 years old with active or convalescent COVID-19.

This clone is a singleton in its sample. This chain links TRBV6-5 with TRBJ1-2, with 9 bases lining up with TRBD1. V trimming: 6 bases; J trimming: 7 bases; junction bases outside the gene matches: 6. The CDR3 extends over 13 amino acids. Germline V CDR1 and CDR2: MNHEY, SVGAGI. This chain's CDR3 is CASRLGQGGGYTF. The CDR3 DNA sequence: TGTGCCAGCAGGCTGGGACAGGGAGGTGGCTACACCTTC.

The genes are TRBV12-3 or TRBV12-4 and TRBJ1-2; the D is unclear. V lost 5 bases and J 8 bases, leaving 12 bases between the germline ends. The CDR3 spans 12 residues. In DNA, the CDR3 is TGTGCCAGCAGTGACCATGCGGGGGGCTACACCTTC. Amino acids: CASSDHAGGYTF.

This chain joins TRBV6-6 and TRBJ2-5, with 13 bases that match TRBD2. Per germline, CDR1 MNHNY and CDR2 SVGAGI (reference sequence). The CDR3 covers 16 residues. The trim removed 10 bases at V and 7 bases at J, leaving 15 bases unmatched. The CDR3 reads CATRLAGGRQEGTQYF. The CDR3 nucleotides are TGTGCCACCAGACTAGCGGGGGGCCGGCAGGAAGGGACCCAGTACTTC.

The gene calls are TRBV6-5 and TRBJ1-5, with 7 bases that match TRBD1. The V gene's germline CDR1 is MNHEY and CDR2 SVGAGI. The CDR3 extends over 13 amino acids. V trimming: 7 bases; J trimming: 6 bases; junction bases outside the gene matches: 6. The CDR3 region has the DNA TGTGCCAGCATGGGACAGAGGAGTCAGCCCCAGCATTTT. Translating it yields CASMGQRSQPQHF.

This clone was counted a single time. This chain joins TRBV5-1 and TRBJ2-7, with 9 positions matching TRBD1. V lost 2 bases, J lost 5 bases, and 8 bases stayed unmatched. Germline values: CDR1 SGHRS, CDR2 YFSETQ. This CDR3 region has 15 residues. The CDR3 nucleotides read TGCGCCAGCAGCTTTTCCGGGACAGGGTTTGACGAGCAGTACTTC. Protein: CASSFSGTGFDEQYF.

J is TRBJ2-1 and V is TRBV15; TRBD2 matches 13 bases. The ends lost 3 bases at V and 4 bases at J; junction bases unmatched: 6. The CDR3 consists of 17 residues. The germline CDR1 and CDR2 sequences are LNHNV and YYDKDF (reference sequence). CDR3 loop: CATSSGGLAGAYNEQFF. CDR3 bases: TGTGCCACCAGCAGTGGTGGACTAGCGGGGGCGTACAATGAGCAGTTCTTC.

This clone was recorded a few times. This CDR3 is also generated by other DNA sequences in the sample. The rearrangement uses TRBV18 and TRBJ1-1; TRBD1 matches at 8 bases. CDR1 is KGHSH, CDR2 LQKENI, per germline. V lost 5 bases, J lost 3 bases, and 2 bases stayed unmatched. This CDR3 is built from 13 residues. The CDR3 DNA reads as TGTGCCAGCTCATCACAGGGGGACACTGAAGCTTTCTTT. Amino acid sequence: CASSSQGDTEAFF.

The V and J genes are TRBV2 and TRBJ1-1; D ambiguous. The CDR3 sequence is 11 residues long. CDR1 is SNHLY, CDR2 FYNNEI, per germline. The ends were cut back, 6 bases at V and 8 bases at J, with 10 bases in the middle. The CDR3 DNA sequence: TGTGCCAGCAGCGGACTGAAAGAAGCTTTCTTT. As protein: CASSGLKEAFF.

This sequence joins TRBV2 and TRBJ1-2; 8 nucleotides agree with TRBD1. The CDR3 is 14 amino acids. The germline gives CDR1 SNHLY, CDR2 FYNNEI. The junction had 2 bases not matched to a gene; V was cut back by 5 bases and J by 0 bases. As DNA, the CDR3 is TGTGCCAGCAGTCAGGGGGCGACTAACTATGGCTACACCTTC. Its protein is CASSQGATNYGYTF.

The chain uses TRBV7-9 and TRBJ1-4; D is unresolved. This CDR3 has 12 residues. CDR1 is SEHNR and CDR2 is FQNEAQ in the germline V gene (reference sequence). Trimming pared 1 base from V and 8 bases from J, leaving 5 bases between. CDR3 DNA sequence: TGTGCCAGCAGCTTAGGAGGAGAAAAACTGTTTTTT. Protein: CASSLGGEKLFF.

This clone was seen only once. This sequence joins TRBV5-8 and TRBJ2-7; TRBD2 might be the D (7 bases). The V gene's germline CDR1 is SGHTS and CDR2 YDEGEE. This CDR3 has 15 residues. V shed 0 bases and J shed 0 bases, with 10 bases lying between them. CDR3 in amino acids: CASSLVGGLSYEQYF. CDR3 nucleotides: TGTGCCAGCAGCTTGGTGGGGGGGCTCTCCTACGAGCAGTACTTC.

The rearrangement links TRBV19 to TRBJ1-6; 8 bases map to TRBD1. The CDR3 runs to 14 residues. The germline V gene has CDR1 LNHDA and CDR2 SQIVND (reference sequence). The trim removed 9 bases at V and 9 bases at J, leaving 10 bases unmatched. The CDR3 sequence: CASRTTGDASPLHF. CDR3 coding DNA: TGTGCCAGCAGGACGACAGGGGATGCTTCACCCCTCCACTTT.

This clone has just a few counts. The genes are TRBV6-2 or TRBV6-3 and TRBJ1-1; D is undetermined. The V gene's germline CDR1 is MNHEY and CDR2 SVGEGT. V lost 6 bases, J lost 7 bases, and 9 bases lay in between. This CDR3 has 11 residues. The CDR3 DNA follows: TGTGCCAGCAGGTACAGCATTGAAGCTTTCTTT. Its translation: CASRYSIEAFF.

In DNA form, the CDR3 reads TGCGCCAGCAGCTTTAATTCAGGAGGGGATCAGCCCCAGCATTTT. Its protein product is CASSFNSGGDQPQHF. The chain employs TRBV5-1 and TRBJ1-5, with D perhaps matching TRBD1 (5 bases). Germline loops: CDR1 SGHRS, CDR2 YFSETQ. The V end lost 2 bases, the J end lost 5 bases, and 14 bases lay between the germline ends. CDR3 length: 15 amino acids.

The rearrangement links TRBV7-2 to TRBJ2-7, with TRBD1 identical over 8 bases. The J segment lost 2 bases and the V segment lost 6 bases, leaving 6 bases of the junction unmatched. This CDR3 is built from 14 residues. Per germline, CDR1 SGHTA and CDR2 FQGNSA. For the CDR3, the DNA is TGTGCCAGCAGTCCCGGGACAGGCCCCTACGAGCAGTACTTC. Translation gives CASSPGTGPYEQYF.

The rearrangement uses TRBV10-3 and TRBJ1-5; no firm D call. The ends were cut back, 3 bases at V and 1 base at J, with 7 bases in the middle. CDR3 length: 14 residues. The germline V gene has CDR1 ENHRY and CDR2 SYGVKD. The CDR3 DNA reads as TGTGCCATCAGTGATGGGAGAAGCAATCAGCCCCAGCATTTT. This sequence encodes CAISDGRSNQPQHF.

The V call is TRBV19, the J call TRBJ1-2, with 10 bases matching TRBD1. Germline V CDR1 and CDR2: LNHDA, SQIVND (reference sequence). V shed 6 bases, J shed 4 bases, and the junction held 11 bases outside the gene matches. This CDR3 region has 16 residues. The CDR3 coding sequence is TGTGCCAGTAGAACGGGGGACAGGGGACAAAGCTATGGCTACACCTTC. Its translation is CASRTGDRGQSYGYTF.

Comment on this clone: Other DNA sequences of this sample code for an identical CDR3. This chain joins TRBV5-1 and TRBJ2-2; D is possibly TRBD2 (5 bases). The CDR3 is 14 amino acids. Germline assignment: CDR1 SGHRS and CDR2 YFSETQ. With 0 bases removed from V and 6 bases from J, the gap between germline ends came to 9 bases. CDR3 DNA sequence: TGCGCCAGCAGCTTGGACGGAGGCCCCGGGGAGCTGTTTTTT. It specifies CASSLDGGPGELFF. Supplemented by reference TRBV5-1 and TRBJ2-2, the full variable domain reads KAGVTQTPRYLIKTRGQQVTLSCSPISGHRSVSWYQQTPGQGLQFLFEYFSETQRNKGNFPGRFSGRQFSNSRSEMNVSTLELGDSALYLCASSLDGGPGELFFGEGSRLTVL.

J is TRBJ1-1 and V is TRBV4-2, with a possible D match to TRBD1 (5 bases). The CDR3 has 16 residues. In germline, CDR1 is LGHNA, CDR2 YNFKEQ. Trimming pared 5 bases from V and 0 bases from J, leaving 16 bases between. CDR3 in amino acids: CASSGSGGALNTEAFF. CDR3 nucleotide sequence: TGTGCCAGCAGCGGTTCGGGAGGGGCCCTGAACACTGAAGCTTTCTTT.

CDR3 protein: CASSQGVGASYYGYTF. The DNA for the CDR3 is TGTGCCAGCAGCCAGGGCGTAGGGGCCAGTTACTATGGCTACACCTTC. The chain recombines TRBV4-2 with TRBJ1-2; perhaps TRBD1 as D (5 bases). Trimming shortened V by 3 bases and J by 3 bases, and 17 bases separated the two germline ends. CDR1 is LGHNA and CDR2 is YNFKEQ in the germline V gene. The CDR3 runs to 16 residues.

The chain recombines TRBV19 with TRBJ1-3; 8 nucleotides agree with TRBD1. V dropped 3 bases and J dropped 5; count of bases not matched to a gene: 3. The CDR3 has 14 amino acids. Germline CDR1 and CDR2: LNHDA and SQIVND (reference sequence). For the CDR3, the DNA is TGTGCCAGTAGTATTGGCAGGGGGCGAAACACCATATATTTT. As protein: CASSIGRGRNTIYF.

About this clone itself: This is likely a read error, given that the CDR3 carries no conserved phenylalanine or tryptophan at its end. Because the CDR3's place on the DNA is in doubt, the DNA is left out and the CDR3 is given as listed by TCRdb. The V call is TRBV5-3, the J call TRBJ1-2; the table's D call, TRBD1, was not checked against the DNA. Being an ORF, TRBV5-3 has a function that is uncertain. The CDR3 adds up to 10 amino acids, both ends counted. CDR3 sequence: CARASFRRGP.

V and J are TRBV5-6 and TRBJ1-5; no firm D call. This CDR3 comprises 13 residues. Trimming took off 1 base at V and 5 bases at J, with 7 bases between the two ends. Germline lookup yields CDR1 SGHDT and CDR2 YYEEEE. For the CDR3, the DNA is TGTGCCAGCAGCTTGAACAGTCATCAGCCCCAGCATTTT. Protein product: CASSLNSHQPQHF.

The rearrangement joins TRBV24-1 to TRBJ2-1, with 11 positions matching TRBD2. In germline, CDR1 is KGHDR, CDR2 SFDVKD. This CDR3 is 16 amino acids long. V dropped 6 bases and J dropped 6; count of bases not matched to a gene: 9. As DNA, the CDR3 is TGTGCCACCAGTACGTTCATAGCGGGGGGGATCAATGAGCAGTTCTTC. Protein product: CATSTFIAGGINEQFF.

The chain is built from TRBV14 and TRBJ1-5, with D perhaps TRBD1 (6 bases). This CDR3 has 13 amino acids. Trimming pared 3 bases from V and 10 bases from J, leaving 13 bases between. Germline V gene data show CDR1 as SGHDN and CDR2 as FVKESK. The CDR3 DNA is TGTGCCAGCAGCCAGATAAGGGGGGGCCCCCAGCATTTT. This encodes CASSQIRGGPQHF.

In this sample, this clone turned up once. V usage is TRBV7-2 and J usage is TRBJ2-3, with D possibly matching TRBD1 (6 bases). The length of the CDR3 is 12 residues. V was trimmed by 6 bases and J by 6 bases, leaving 10 bases between them. CDR1 and CDR2 (germline): SGHTA, FQGNSA. The CDR3 protein is CASRFQGDTQYF. The DNA for the CDR3 is TGTGCCAGCAGGTTTCAGGGGGATACGCAGTATTTT.